What follows are 22 T cell receptor beta chains derived from one specimen sequenced in a study of T cell changes during pregnancy in multiple sclerosis. Sequencing was performed with immunoSEQ multiplex PCR; in TCRdb, only in-frame clones are kept and a portion is missing. The repertoire holds about 42,000 clones, around 84% seen once, with around 0.65% in the top ten. Sequenced here: CD4+ T cells from peripheral blood mononuclear cells, sampled before pregnancy. These receptors were obtained from a female donor with multiple sclerosis, enrolled in a pregnancy study.

The chain couples TRBV30 to TRBJ1-1; D gene unclear. Between the trimmed V and J ends, which lost 5 bases and 5 bases, there was a span of 9 bases. The CDR3 length is 11 residues. The germline V gene encodes CDR1 GTSNPN and CDR2 SVGIG (reference sequence). CDR3 amino acids: CAWQTETEAFF. DNA for the CDR3: TGTGCCTGGCAGACTGAGACTGAAGCTTTCTTT.

CDR3 DNA: TGTGCCAGCAGCTTTCGTCGACTAGCGGGGGTGGCTAATGAGCAGTTCTTC. Translation: CASSFRRLAGVANEQFF. J is TRBJ2-1 and V is TRBV13; 12 bases are a match to TRBD2. Germline CDR1 reads PRHDT; CDR2 reads FYEKMQ (reference sequence). This CDR3 spans 17 amino acids. V dropped 3 bases and J dropped 7; count of bases not matched to a gene: 10.

V usage is TRBV5-1 and J usage is TRBJ1-2; D is ambiguous. CDR3 size: 14 residues. The V end lost 4 bases, the J end lost 1 base, and 11 bases lay between the germline ends. Germline V gene data show CDR1 as SGHRS and CDR2 as YFSETQ. DNA for the CDR3: TGCGCCAGCAGCCTCTACACGGGTAACTATGGCTACACCTTC. It yields the protein CASSLYTGNYGYTF. Variable domain in full (rest from reference TRBV5-1 and TRBJ1-2): KAGVTQTPRYLIKTRGQQVTLSCSPISGHRSVSWYQQTPGQGLQFLFEYFSETQRNKGNFPGRFSGRQFSNSRSEMNVSTLELGDSALYLCASSLYTGNYGYTFGSGTRLTVV.

J is TRBJ1-5 and V is TRBV7-3; TRBD1 is a possible D gene (5 bases). V was trimmed by 5 bases and J by 0 bases, leaving 11 bases between them. CDR3 length equals 15 residues. Looked up from germline, CDR1 is SGHTA and CDR2 is FQGTGA. The CDR3 protein is CASSPLDSSNQPQHF. The CDR3 DNA is TGTGCCAGCAGCCCATTAGACAGTAGCAATCAGCCCCAGCATTTT.

This clone was counted a single time. The J gene is TRBJ1-1, the V gene TRBV11-2; no clear D gene. Germline CDR1 and CDR2: SGHAT and FQNNGV. V lost 1 base to trimming and J lost 1 base, with 10 bases between them. CDR3 length: 15 amino acids. CDR3 nucleotide sequence: TGTGCCAGCAGCTTAGGGGGAGGGTGGAACACTGAAGCTTTCTTT. Encoded protein: CASSLGGGWNTEAFF.

The chain uses TRBV7-2 and TRBJ1-1; 7 bases agree with TRBD1. From germline, CDR1 is SGHTA and CDR2 FQGNSA. The J segment lost 5 bases and the V segment lost 5 bases, leaving 14 bases of the junction unmatched. The CDR3 is 16 residues long. The CDR3: CASSPQTGRLGTEAFF. CDR3 in DNA: TGTGCCAGCAGCCCCCAGACAGGGCGGCTTGGGACTGAAGCTTTCTTT.

This chain uses TRBV7-3 with TRBJ2-3, with D possibly matching TRBD2 (5 bases). The CDR3 has 17 residues. Germline V lookup: CDR1 SGHTA, CDR2 FQGTGA. With 5 bases removed from V and 0 bases from J, the gap between germline ends came to 18 bases. The CDR3 DNA sequence: TGTGCCAGCAGCGAAAGAGCGAGGGCGGCTAGCACAGATACGCAGTATTTT. It codes for CASSERARAASTDTQYF.

CDR3 in DNA: TGTGCCAGTATCGGACAGCGGAATTCACCCCTCCACTTT. It is translated as CASIGQRNSPLHF. V usage is TRBV19 and J usage is TRBJ1-6; D perhaps matches TRBD1 (6 bases). V lost 7 bases and J 7 bases, leaving 11 bases between the germline ends. The CDR3 is made up of 13 amino acids. Germline V lookup: CDR1 LNHDA, CDR2 SQIVND (reference sequence).

The chain is built from TRBV19 and TRBJ2-7; 9 nucleotides match TRBD1. The ends lost 7 bases at V and 2 bases at J; junction bases unmatched: 9. This CDR3 comprises 15 residues. The germline V gene encodes CDR1 LNHDA and CDR2 SQIVND (reference sequence). This CDR3 reads CASNPGQGLTYEQYF. The CDR3 DNA is TGTGCCAGTAACCCAGGACAGGGGCTCACCTACGAGCAGTACTTC.

V is TRBV7-6 and J is TRBJ1-5; D possibly corresponds to TRBD1 (5 bases). This CDR3 contains 13 residues. Trimming pared 2 bases from V and 9 bases from J, leaving 11 bases between. Germline lookup yields CDR1 SGHVS and CDR2 FNYEAQ. CDR3 protein: CASSLTQGAPQHF. CDR3 DNA sequence: TGTGCCAGCAGCTTAACTCAGGGCGCGCCCCAGCATTTT. Looking up the rest from reference TRBV7-6 and TRBJ1-5 gives the full variable domain: GAGVSQSPRYKVTKRGQDVALRCDPISGHVSLYWYRQALGQGPEFLTYFNYEAQQDKSGLPNDRFSAERPEGSISTLTIQRTEQRDSAMYRCASSLTQGAPQHFGDGTRLSIL.

The chain has TRBV29-1 and TRBJ1-4; tentative D call: TRBD1 (5 bases). Germline V gene sequence: CDR1 SQVTM, CDR2 ANQGSEA. V shed 7 bases and J shed 8 bases, with 17 bases lying between them. The CDR3 contains 13 residues. The CDR3 bases are TGCAGCGCTTGGGGGGGAGTTGGAGAAAAACTGTTTTTT. Protein product: CSAWGGVGEKLFF.

V is TRBV6-5 and J is TRBJ1-1, with no clear D. The CDR3 has 13 amino acids. V lost 2 bases and J lost 5, with 9 bases in between. Germline V CDR1 and CDR2: MNHEY, SVGAGI. Here the CDR3 reads CASSYVAGTEAFF. The CDR3 DNA is TGTGCCAGCAGTTACGTGGCGGGGACTGAAGCTTTCTTT.

This chain uses TRBV7-6 with TRBJ2-7; TRBD2 matches at 9 bases. Per germline, CDR1 SGHVS and CDR2 FNYEAQ. J lost 1 base, V lost 0 bases, and 13 bases had no gene match. The CDR3 loop spans 19 amino acids. The CDR3 sequence is CASSLAGASGAPDSYEQYF. CDR3 coding DNA: TGTGCCAGCAGCTTAGCCGGGGCTAGCGGGGCTCCCGATTCCTACGAGCAGTACTTC.

J is TRBJ1-2 and V is TRBV7-9, with 12 bases that match TRBD1. Losses at the gene ends were 3 bases for V and 3 bases for J; bases not matched to a gene: 2. Looked up from germline, CDR1 is SEHNR and CDR2 is FQNEAQ (reference sequence). The CDR3 loop spans 15 amino acids. This chain's CDR3 is CASSLGQGAYYGYTF. In DNA form, the CDR3 reads TGTGCCAGCAGCTTGGGACAGGGGGCGTACTATGGCTACACCTTC.

The chain joins TRBV7-2 to TRBJ1-1, with 7 bases aligning to TRBD1. Trimming at V came to 6 bases and at J to 3 bases, leaving 10 bases not matched to a gene. Germline CDR1 SGHTA, CDR2 FQGNSA. This CDR3 has 15 residues. CDR3 coding DNA: TGTGCCAGCAGAAACTCCGCGGGACAGCACACTGAAGCTTTCTTT. Encoded protein: CASRNSAGQHTEAFF.

The chain recombines TRBV6-5 with TRBJ1-2; TRBD1 might be the D (5 bases). The CDR3 consists of 13 residues. V was pared by 6 bases and J by 6 bases, with 14 bases between. Germline V gene data show CDR1 as MNHEY and CDR2 as SVGAGI. CDR3: CASRYRQGDGYTF. In DNA form, the CDR3 reads TGTGCCAGCAGATACAGGCAGGGTGATGGCTACACCTTC.

The chain links TRBV13 to TRBJ1-3; 8 nucleotides line up with TRBD1. This CDR3 contains 14 residues. V shed 4 bases and J 3 bases; nucleotides not matched to a gene: 2. Germline V lookup: CDR1 PRHDT, CDR2 FYEKMQ (reference sequence). The CDR3 loop is CASSSGQGGNTIYF. The CDR3 bases are TGTGCCAGCAGCTCAGGACAGGGTGGAAACACCATATATTTT.

The chain uses TRBV5-1 and TRBJ2-7; 10 nucleotides match TRBD1. CDR1 and CDR2 (germline): SGHRS, YFSETQ. The V gene end was trimmed by 4 bases and the J gene end by 3 bases; junction bases not matched to a gene: 4. The CDR3 has 14 amino acids. The chain's CDR3 is CASSPGQGGYEQYF. In DNA, the CDR3 is TGCGCCAGCAGCCCTGGACAGGGGGGCTACGAGCAGTACTTC.

This chain uses TRBV7-3 with TRBJ1-2; 10 bases line up with TRBD1. V was clipped by 5 bases and J by 5 bases; unmatched bases: 8. The CDR3 runs to 15 residues. The germline CDR1 and CDR2 sequences are SGHTA and FQGTGA. The CDR3 DNA reads TGTGCCAGCAGCCCAACCGGGACAGGGGTATATGGCTACACCTTC. Its protein is CASSPTGTGVYGYTF.

The chain joins TRBV6-5 to TRBJ1-6, with a weak D call TRBD1 (5 bases). This CDR3 is 14 amino acids long. V was clipped by 0 bases and J by 10 bases, with 10 bases between them. Germline V gives CDR1 MNHEY, CDR2 SVGAGI. Here the CDR3 DNA reads TGTGCCAGCAGTTACTCAGGGGCCGGGTCACCCCTCCACTTT. The encoded protein is CASSYSGAGSPLHF.

This rearrangement joins TRBV9 to TRBJ2-1, with 9 positions matching TRBD2. This CDR3 contains 18 residues. The V gene's germline CDR1 is SGDLS and CDR2 YYNGEE. The J segment lost 3 bases and the V segment lost 1 base, leaving 11 bases of the junction unmatched. The DNA for the CDR3 is TGTGCCAGCAGCGTAACGACGGCTAGCGGGATGAACTACAATGAGCAGTTCTTC. It yields the protein CASSVTTASGMNYNEQFF. Combining the CDR3 with reference TRBV9 and TRBJ2-1 gives the whole variable domain DSGVTQTPKHLITATGQRVTLRCSPRSGDLSVYWYQQSLDQGLQFLIQYYNGEERAKGNILERFSAQQFPDLHSELNLSSLELGDSALYFCASSVTTASGMNYNEQFFGPGTRLTVL.

This chain links TRBV11-2 with TRBJ2-1; the match to TRBD2 covers 10 bases. Germline CDR1 reads SGHAT; CDR2 reads FQNNGV. With 1 base clipped from V and 5 bases from J, the junction kept 8 bases outside the gene matches. CDR3 size: 17 residues. For the CDR3, the DNA is TGTGCCAGCAGCTTAGTACCCGCTAGCGGGAGAGACAATGAGCAGTTCTTC. Encoded protein: CASSLVPASGRDNEQFF. The entire variable domain, with the rest obtained from reference TRBV11-2 and TRBJ2-1, is as follows: EAGVAQSPRYKIIEKRQSVAFWCNPISGHATLYWYQQILGQGPKLLIQFQNNGVVDDSQLPKDRFSAERLKGVDSTLKIQPAKLEDSAVYLCASSLVPASGRDNEQFFGPGTRLTVL.